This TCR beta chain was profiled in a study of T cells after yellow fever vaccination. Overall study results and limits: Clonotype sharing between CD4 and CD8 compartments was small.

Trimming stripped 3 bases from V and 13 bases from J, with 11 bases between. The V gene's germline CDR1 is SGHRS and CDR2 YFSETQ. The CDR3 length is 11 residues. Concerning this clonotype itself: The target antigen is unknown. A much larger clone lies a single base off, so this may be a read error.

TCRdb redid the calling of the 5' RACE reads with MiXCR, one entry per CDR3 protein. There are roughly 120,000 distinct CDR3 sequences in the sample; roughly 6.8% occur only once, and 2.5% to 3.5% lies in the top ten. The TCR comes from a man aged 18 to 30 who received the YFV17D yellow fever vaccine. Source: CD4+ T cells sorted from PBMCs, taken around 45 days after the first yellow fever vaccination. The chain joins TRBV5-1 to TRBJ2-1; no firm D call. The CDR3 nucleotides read TGCGCCAGCAGCTCCCATGGTCGCCAGTTCTTC. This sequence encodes CASSSHGRQFF.